Presented here are 28 T cell receptor beta chains from one specimen sequenced in a study of cytomegalovirus exposure and HLA in healthy donors. TCRdb's copy holds only in-frame clones and misses some; the assay was immunoSEQ multiplex PCR. This table has fewer than 200,000 clones, about 89% appearing once. What was sequenced was PBMCs. The origin of the receptors is a woman younger than 30 in good health and CMV-seropositive.

The chain links TRBV5-1 to TRBJ2-3; D is perhaps TRBD2 (6 bases). Trimming shortened V by 5 bases and J by 3 bases, and 16 bases separated the two germline ends. The CDR3 contains 15 residues. Germline values: CDR1 SGHRS, CDR2 YFSETQ. For the CDR3, the DNA is TGCGCCAGCAGTGCCCGGATGGCGGGGACAGATACGCAGTATTTT. It codes for CASSARMAGTDTQYF.

This chain joins TRBV11-3 and TRBJ2-7, with D unclear. In germline, CDR1 is SGHNT, CDR2 YENEEA. This CDR3 is built from 13 residues. V gave up 1 base and J gave up 3 bases, with 7 bases separating them. CDR3 DNA: TGTGCCAGCAGCTTAGTTCCCAGCTACGAGCAGTACTTC. Protein: CASSLVPSYEQYF.

V usage is TRBV7-3 and J usage is TRBJ2-3; 11 positions agree with TRBD2. Germline V gene lookup returns CDR1 SGHTA and CDR2 FQGTGA. V was clipped by 5 bases and J by 1 base; unmatched bases: 2. CDR3 length equals 15 residues. In nucleotides, the CDR3 is TGTGCCAGCAGCATACTAGCGGGGGGCACAGATACGCAGTATTTT. This codes for CASSILAGGTDTQYF. Supplemented by reference TRBV7-3 and TRBJ2-3, the full variable domain reads GAGVSQTPSNKVTEKGKYVELRCDPISGHTALYWYRQSLGQGPEFLIYFQGTGAADDSGLPNDRFFAVRPEGSVSTLKIQRTERGDSAVYLCASSILAGGTDTQYFGPGTRLTVL.

This clone was seen just once. The V gene is TRBV7-3, the J gene TRBJ2-1, with 9 positions matching TRBD1. Germline V gene sequence: CDR1 SGHTA, CDR2 FQGTGA. The CDR3 runs to 14 residues. The junction had 2 bases not matched to a gene; V was cut back by 1 base and J by 7 bases. The chain's CDR3 is CASSLMDRGNEQFF. CDR3 in DNA: TGTGCCAGCAGCTTAATGGACAGGGGAAATGAGCAGTTCTTC.

In nucleotides, the CDR3 is TGTGCCAGCAGCTCCTTTAGCACAGATACGCAGTATTTT. Protein sequence: CASSSFSTDTQYF. This sequence joins TRBV7-6 and TRBJ2-3; D gene ambiguous. Trimming left V 4 bases short and J 0 bases short, with 5 bases between. The CDR3 totals 13 residues. CDR1 is SGHVS and CDR2 is FNYEAQ in the germline V gene.

This rearrangement joins TRBV6-1 to TRBJ2-2; no reliable D call. The CDR3 is 12 amino acids. The germline gives CDR1 MNHNS, CDR2 SASEGT. V was shortened by 7 bases and J by 0 bases, with 3 bases between the two germline ends. CDR3 nucleotide sequence: TGTGCCAGCACCTCGAACACCGGGGAGCTGTTTTTT. Translation gives CASTSNTGELFF.

The chain combines TRBV5-4 with TRBJ1-2; 10 bases are shared with TRBD1. V gave up 0 bases and J gave up 4 bases; unmatched junction bases: 0. The V gene's germline CDR1 is SGHNT and CDR2 YYREEE (reference sequence). This CDR3 is 14 amino acids long. Here the CDR3 reads CASSLGQGAYGYTF. The DNA of the CDR3 is TGTGCCAGCAGCTTGGGACAGGGGGCCTATGGCTACACCTTC.

The chain recombines TRBV11-1 with TRBJ1-1; D unresolved. V lost 3 bases and J 5 bases, leaving 7 bases between the germline ends. The CDR3 contains 12 residues. Germline CDR1 and CDR2: SGHAT and FQDESV (reference sequence). For the CDR3, the DNA is TGTGCCAGCAGCTTGTCCAGGACTGAAGCTTTCTTT. It specifies CASSLSRTEAFF.

The chain carries TRBV9 and TRBJ2-1; 10 bases line up with TRBD2. The CDR3 spans 21 residues. Per the germline V gene, CDR1 is SGDLS and CDR2 is YYNGEE. The V and J ends lost 3 bases and 3 bases, in that order; junction bases with no gene match: 21. DNA of the CDR3: TGTGCCAGCAGCGACAGCCCCTATAGCGGGGGGAAGGGCTCACTCTACAATGAGCAGTTCTTC. It codes for CASSDSPYSGGKGSLYNEQFF.

The chain employs TRBV4-2 and TRBJ2-7, with 7 bases fitting TRBD1. The CDR3 has 14 amino acids. Germline V CDR1 and CDR2: LGHNA, YNFKEQ. V was clipped by 2 bases and J by 3 bases; unmatched bases: 4. The CDR3 spells CASSQNRGDYEQYF. Here the CDR3 DNA reads TGTGCCAGCAGCCAAAACAGGGGCGACTACGAGCAGTACTTC.

The chain combines TRBV29-1 with TRBJ2-1, with TRBD2 identical over 11 bases. Germline trimming cut 7 bases from V and 1 base from J; bases unmatched to any gene: 12. Germline V gives CDR1 SQVTM, CDR2 ANQGSEA. The CDR3 extends over 17 amino acids. The chain's CDR3 is CSARSSGGAWSYNEQFF. The CDR3 DNA sequence: TGCAGCGCGAGGAGTAGCGGGGGGGCCTGGTCCTACAATGAGCAGTTCTTC.

CDR3 DNA sequence: TGTGCCAGCAGACCGGACAGGTCTATGCGTGGGGAGCAGTACTTC. Translation gives CASRPDRSMRGEQYF. V gene TRBV6-6 combines with J gene TRBJ2-7; 7 nucleotides line up with TRBD1. V lost 6 bases, J lost 7 bases, and 15 bases stayed unmatched. CDR3 length: 15 residues. Germline V lookup: CDR1 MNHNY, CDR2 SVGAGI (reference sequence).

J is TRBJ2-5 and V is TRBV6-5; TRBD1 aligns across 8 bases. This CDR3 is 13 amino acids long. Germline V lookup: CDR1 MNHEY, CDR2 SVGAGI. V was clipped by 6 bases and J by 4 bases; unmatched bases: 4. CDR3 bases: TGTGCCAGCAGGCGGACAGGGACAGAGACCCAGTACTTC. It codes for CASRRTGTETQYF.

This chain links TRBV5-1 with TRBJ2-1; TRBD2 matches at 11 bases. The CDR3 loop spans 18 amino acids. From germline, CDR1 is SGHRS and CDR2 YFSETQ. V lost 0 bases and J lost 0; bases outside the gene matches: 5. The CDR3 sequence is CASSLAGTSGSSYNEQFF. The CDR3 nucleotides read TGCGCCAGCAGCTTGGCCGGGACTAGCGGCAGCTCCTACAATGAGCAGTTCTTC.

This rearrangement joins TRBV18 to TRBJ1-1; TRBD1 aligns across 7 bases. Germline CDR1 is KGHSH and CDR2 is LQKENI. The CDR3 consists of 16 residues. The V and J ends lost 2 bases and 0 bases, in that order; junction bases with no gene match: 6. The CDR3 nucleotides read TGTGCCAGCTCACCAAGCAAGGGGGCCCTGAACACTGAAGCTTTCTTT. Its protein product is CASSPSKGALNTEAFF.

The genes are TRBV6-6 and TRBJ2-3; 9 positions agree with TRBD2. The CDR3 totals 16 residues. Trimming removed 4 bases from V and 7 bases from J; junction bases left unmatched: 12. Looked up from germline, CDR1 is MNHNY and CDR2 is SVGAGI (reference sequence). CDR3 region: CASSSPLAGVHYTQYF. CDR3 nucleotides: TGTGCCAGCAGTTCTCCCTTAGCGGGGGTCCACTATACGCAGTATTTT.

The chain is built from TRBV30 and TRBJ1-1, with TRBD1 as a possible D gene (5 bases). CDR1 and CDR2 (germline): GTSNPN, SVGIG (reference sequence). This CDR3 has 15 amino acids. The V and J ends lost 4 bases and 2 bases respectively, with 17 bases between them. This chain's CDR3 is CAWTGGSGVNTEAFF. The CDR3 DNA reads TGTGCCTGGACCGGTGGGTCGGGGGTAAACACTGAAGCTTTCTTT.

The gene calls are TRBV6-6 and TRBJ2-7; 10 bases match TRBD2. V trimming: 4 bases; J trimming: 6 bases; junction bases outside the gene matches: 3. Germline V lookup: CDR1 MNHNY, CDR2 SVGAGI (reference sequence). The CDR3 sequence is 13 residues long. CDR3 residues: CASSLGLAVEQYF. The CDR3 DNA follows: TGTGCCAGCAGTTTAGGACTAGCGGTCGAGCAGTACTTC.

The chain is built from TRBV25-1 and TRBJ1-5; TRBD1 agrees at 8 bases. The CDR3 is made up of 15 amino acids. The germline gives CDR1 MGHDK, CDR2 SYGVNS. Trimming cost V 5 bases and J 5 bases; bases outside gene matches: 8. The CDR3 protein is CASSQQGGEDQPQHF. The CDR3 bases are TGTGCCAGCAGTCAACAGGGGGGGGAAGATCAGCCCCAGCATTTT.

The chain links TRBV7-2 to TRBJ1-2, with 7 bases fitting TRBD1. Germline V CDR1 and CDR2: SGHTA, FQGNSA. V lost 1 base, J lost 8 bases, and 10 bases stayed unmatched. This CDR3 is built from 15 residues. The CDR3, as DNA: TGTGCCAGCAGCTTAGGACAGGGCGCTCGGCGGGGCTACACCTTC. Amino acid sequence: CASSLGQGARRGYTF.

The chain joins TRBV7-6 to TRBJ2-5; 7 positions agree with TRBD1. The CDR3 contains 11 residues. Per the germline V gene, CDR1 is SGHVS and CDR2 is FNYEAQ. CDR3 in amino acids: CATGPQETQYF. The CDR3 DNA reads TGTGCGACAGGGCCTCAAGAGACCCAGTACTTC.

The chain combines TRBV4-3 with TRBJ2-3, with D possibly being TRBD2 (7 bases). The germline gives CDR1 LGHNA, CDR2 YSLEER. There are 16 residues in the CDR3. V was clipped by 0 bases and J by 5 bases, with 15 bases between them. The DNA for the CDR3 is TGCGCCAGCAGCCAAGATGGGAGGGCCAGGGGAGATACGCAGTATTTT. Translation gives CASSQDGRARGDTQYF.

The chain recombines TRBV4-3 with TRBJ1-1; 7 nucleotides match TRBD1. Per the germline V gene, CDR1 is LGHNA and CDR2 is YSLEER. V lost 2 bases to trimming and J lost 0 bases; unmatched junction nucleotides: 9. The CDR3 totals 17 residues. This CDR3 reads CASSQFGTALMNTEAFF. Here the CDR3 DNA reads TGCGCCAGCAGCCAATTTGGGACAGCCCTCATGAACACTGAAGCTTTCTTT.

V usage is TRBV9 and J usage is TRBJ2-3, with D uncertain. The CDR3 totals 16 residues. V was pared by 0 bases and J by 0 bases, with 11 bases between. Germline V gene lookup returns CDR1 SGDLS and CDR2 YYNGEE. The DNA for the CDR3 is TGTGCCAGCAGCGTAGATGTTCCCTCTAGCACAGATACGCAGTATTTT. This translates into CASSVDVPSSTDTQYF. The variable domain in full, with the rest retrieved from reference TRBV9 and TRBJ2-3, is DSGVTQTPKHLITATGQRVTLRCSPRSGDLSVYWYQQSLDQGLQFLIQYYNGEERAKGNILERFSAQQFPDLHSELNLSSLELGDSALYFCASSVDVPSSTDTQYFGPGTRLTVL.

V usage is TRBV10-3 and J usage is TRBJ2-3, with TRBD2 matching over 9 bases. Unmatched junction bases numbered 11, after V lost 1 base and J lost 3 bases. The CDR3 spans 18 residues. Per the germline V gene, CDR1 is ENHRY and CDR2 is SYGVKD. CDR3 in DNA: TGTGCCATCAGTGAGTGGTTAGCGGGAGAGGCTTTTACAGATACGCAGTATTTT. Translated: CAISEWLAGEAFTDTQYF.

This clone showed up just once. The chain carries TRBV7-9 and TRBJ2-3; TRBD2 agrees at 7 bases. V trimming: 1 base; J trimming: 0 bases; junction bases outside the gene matches: 4. Germline assignment: CDR1 SEHNR and CDR2 FQNEAQ (reference sequence). CDR3 length equals 16 residues. The CDR3 DNA reads as TGTGCCAGCAGCTTAGTTGGTAGCGGGAGCACAGATACGCAGTATTTT. As protein: CASSLVGSGSTDTQYF. Drawing the rest from reference TRBV7-9 and TRBJ2-3, the complete variable domain is DTGVSQNPRHKITKRGQNVTFRCDPISEHNRLYWYRQTLGQGPEFLTYFQNEAQLEKSRLLSDRFSAERPKGSFSTLEIQRTEQGDSAMYLCASSLVGSGSTDTQYFGPGTRLTVL.

V and J are TRBV5-1 and TRBJ2-1, with 8 bases aligning to TRBD2. CDR3 length: 15 residues. Germline CDR1 reads SGHRS; CDR2 reads YFSETQ. V lost 4 bases and J lost 10; bases outside the gene matches: 13. CDR3 sequence reads: CASSGGAAGASEQFF. For the CDR3, the DNA is TGCGCCAGCAGCGGGGGCGCAGCGGGAGCTTCAGAGCAGTTCTTC.

V and J are TRBV19 and TRBJ2-2, with 13 nucleotides matching TRBD2. Germline loops: CDR1 LNHDA, CDR2 SQIVND (reference sequence). The CDR3 loop spans 16 amino acids. V was pared by 9 bases and J by 9 bases, with 13 bases of the junction left unmatched. As DNA, the CDR3 is TGTGCCAGCACAGCCCCCGGACTAGCGGGAGTCCGGGAGCTGTTTTTT. Translation gives CASTAPGLAGVRELFF.